What follows are 30 T cell receptor beta chains derived from one specimen sequenced in a study of CD8 T cells in ankylosing spondylitis. Whole-study findings and limits: Typical of ankylosing spondylitis blood, it appeared, was a TCR beta motif of seven to nine highly homologous variants.

TCRdb independently ran MiXCR on the 5' RACE reads; one entry per CDR3 protein. The sample contains 330,000 or so distinct CDR3 sequences, under 8.5% of which appear only once. These TCRs' antigens remain unknown. Sample: blood, either unsorted or a sorted T cell fraction (not recorded which). The receptors stem from a male donor with ankylosing spondylitis.

This clonotype was observed a handful of times. CDR3 nucleotide sequence: TGCGCCAGCAGCTTGAGGGATTACAGGGATCAGCCCCAGCATTTT. It is translated as CASSLRDYRDQPQHF. The chain employs TRBV5-1 and TRBJ1-5, with D maybe TRBD1 (6 bases). With 1 base removed from V and 5 bases from J, the gap between germline ends came to 13 bases. Per the germline V gene, CDR1 is SGHRS and CDR2 is YFSETQ. The CDR3 consists of 15 residues.

V is TRBV7-6 and J is TRBJ1-6; D might be TRBD1 (6 bases). Germline CDR1 reads SGHVS; CDR2 reads FNYEAQ. Trimming removed 5 bases from V and 10 bases from J, with 21 bases in between. The CDR3 covers 16 residues. CDR3 sequence (DNA): TGTGCCAGCAGCCAGCCTTTCAGGGAGGGGGAATCACCCCTCCACTTT. Translating it yields CASSQPFREGESPLHF.

This clonotype was detected only a few times. V and J are TRBV18 and TRBJ2-1; 8 bases are shared with TRBD1. The CDR3 totals 15 residues. In germline, CDR1 is KGHSH, CDR2 LQKENI. V lost 1 base to trimming and J lost 3 bases; unmatched junction nucleotides: 2. The CDR3 reads CASSPQGTGYNEQFF. CDR3 in DNA: TGTGCCAGCTCACCACAGGGGACAGGCTACAATGAGCAGTTCTTC.

This clonotype was seen repeatedly, ten times or more. This rearrangement joins TRBV5-1 to TRBJ1-5; no firm D call. The CDR3 runs 14 residues. Trimming removed 0 bases at V and 3 bases at J, with 7 bases between. Per germline, CDR1 SGHRS and CDR2 YFSETQ. CDR3 residues: CASSLGSSNQPQHF. In DNA form, the CDR3 reads TGCGCCAGCAGCTTGGGGAGTTCCAATCAGCCCCAGCATTTT.

The genes are TRBV6-1 and TRBJ2-4, with D tentatively TRBD2 (6 bases). This CDR3 has 14 residues. Between the trimmed V and J ends, which lost 8 bases and 0 bases, there was a span of 11 bases. From germline, CDR1 is MNHNS and CDR2 SASEGT. The CDR3 loop reads CASSNGGAKNIQYF. DNA for the CDR3: TGTGCCAGCTCTAACGGGGGAGCCAAAAACATTCAGTACTTC.

The CDR3 nucleotides read TGTGCCAGCATGGTAGAACAGTCAGGGACCCAGTACTTC. Residues: CASMVEQSGTQYF. The gene calls are TRBV27 and TRBJ2-5, with D uncertain. The CDR3 is 13 amino acids. CDR1 MNHEY and CDR2 SMNVEV come from the germline V gene (reference sequence). Trimming shortened V by 7 bases and J by 7 bases, and 16 bases separated the two germline ends.

Only a few counts were recorded for this clonotype. The chain has TRBV9 and TRBJ2-1, with TRBD2 matching 13 bases. The CDR3 length is 16 residues. Germline V gene lookup returns CDR1 SGDLS and CDR2 YYNGEE. V dropped 4 bases and J dropped 3; count of bases not matched to a gene: 4. CDR3 loop: CASSIRLAGGYNEQFF. As DNA, the CDR3 is TGTGCCAGCAGCATCAGACTAGCGGGGGGCTACAATGAGCAGTTCTTC.

This clonotype was seen more than once but under ten times. The CDR3, as DNA: TGTGCCAGCAGACTAGCGGGATCCGTGAATGAGCAGTTCTTC. Translation: CASRLAGSVNEQFF. V is TRBV27 and J is TRBJ2-1; TRBD2 matches at 10 bases. Germline values: CDR1 MNHEY, CDR2 SMNVEV (reference sequence). The CDR3 is 14 residues long. Trimming at V came to 6 bases and at J to 7 bases, leaving 6 bases not matched to a gene.

This clonotype came up many times. This chain links TRBV20-1 with TRBJ2-1; D uncertain. V was trimmed by 7 bases and J by 0 bases, leaving 10 bases between them. CDR1 and CDR2 from the germline V gene are DFQATT and SNEGSKA (reference sequence). This CDR3 has 13 residues. The CDR3 bases are TGCAGTGGGGATCAAGGCTCCTACAATGAGCAGTTCTTC. This sequence encodes CSGDQGSYNEQFF.

The V call is TRBV5-1, the J call TRBJ2-1; D uncertain. CDR1 is SGHRS, CDR2 YFSETQ, per germline. The CDR3 length is 14 residues. The V gene lost 1 base and the J gene lost 5 bases, with 10 bases spanning the gap. DNA for the CDR3: TGCGCCAGCAGCTTGATGGGTTTCAACAATGAGCAGTTCTTC. Translated, it gives CASSLMGFNNEQFF.

V and J are TRBV4-1 and TRBJ1-6, with D hard to call. CDR1 and CDR2 (germline): MGHRA, YSYEKL. Trimming cost V 2 bases and J 8 bases, with 10 bases left between them. This CDR3 region has 14 residues. CDR3 sequence reads: CASSQKGFDSPLHF. CDR3 sequence (DNA): TGCGCCAGCAGCCAAAAGGGTTTCGATTCACCCCTCCACTTT.

The V gene is TRBV18, the J gene TRBJ1-1; the match to TRBD1 covers 7 bases. The trim removed 1 base at V and 5 bases at J, leaving 4 bases unmatched. This CDR3 is 14 amino acids long. Germline CDR1 KGHSH, CDR2 LQKENI. In nucleotides, the CDR3 is TGTGCCAGCTCACCACGCAGGGGGAATACTGAAGCTTTCTTT. The encoded protein is CASSPRRGNTEAFF.

This clonotype turned up a few times. The rearrangement links TRBV5-6 to TRBJ2-5; perhaps TRBD2 as D (5 bases). CDR3 size: 13 residues. V was pared by 0 bases and J by 2 bases, with 5 bases between. Germline V CDR1 and CDR2: SGHDT, YYEEEE. The CDR3 sequence is CASSLVAQETQYF. The CDR3, as DNA: TGTGCCAGCAGCTTGGTAGCGCAAGAGACCCAGTACTTC.

This clonotype has only a few counts. The gene calls are TRBV20-1 and TRBJ2-7, with a possible D match to TRBD2 (5 bases). The CDR3 runs 15 residues. V was pared by 1 base and J by 3 bases, with 16 bases between. Germline-derived CDR1 and CDR2 are DFQATT and SNEGSKA (reference sequence). The CDR3: CSARVGLGVSYEQYF. The CDR3 coding sequence is TGCAGTGCTAGAGTTGGACTCGGGGTGAGCTACGAGCAGTACTTC.

J is TRBJ2-6 and V is TRBV19; D is unresolved. Deletions cut 9 bases from V and 0 bases from J, with 9 bases between. Germline CDR1 and CDR2: LNHDA and SQIVND (reference sequence). CDR3 length: 14 amino acids. CDR3 residues: CASAPSSGANVLTF. The DNA of the CDR3 is TGTGCCAGCGCCCCGAGCTCTGGGGCCAACGTCCTGACTTTC.

The chain combines TRBV29-1 with TRBJ2-7; TRBD1 matches at 12 bases. V dropped 3 bases and J dropped 6; count of bases not matched to a gene: 9. The CDR3 has 15 amino acids. CDR1 is SQVTM, CDR2 ANQGSEA, per germline. This chain's CDR3 is CSVEGGTGGPGEQYF. The CDR3 coding sequence is TGCAGCGTTGAGGGGGGGACAGGGGGCCCAGGCGAGCAGTACTTC.

This rearrangement joins TRBV6-1 to TRBJ2-3; the D gene is possibly TRBD2 (5 bases). V dropped 8 bases and J dropped 4 bases, with 10 bases sitting between them. The CDR3 totals 12 residues. CDR1 and CDR2 from the germline V gene are MNHNS and SASEGT. The chain's CDR3 is CASLGDPDTQYF. The CDR3 DNA sequence: TGTGCCAGCTTGGGAGACCCAGATACGCAGTATTTT.

This clonotype showed up just a few times. The chain has TRBV4-2 and TRBJ1-3, with 11 bases matching TRBD1. From germline, CDR1 is LGHNA and CDR2 YNFKEQ. V trimming: 4 bases; J trimming: 2 bases; junction bases outside the gene matches: 13. CDR3 length equals 19 residues. Here the CDR3 reads CASSRVPGQGVRAGNTIYF. The CDR3 bases are TGTGCCAGCAGCCGCGTCCCGGGACAGGGGGTTAGGGCTGGAAACACCATATATTTT.

The CDR3 spells CASGDRESNGYTF. As DNA, the CDR3 is TGTGCCAGCGGGGACAGGGAGTCAAATGGCTACACCTTC. The gene calls are TRBV7-9 and TRBJ1-2; 9 bases align to TRBD1. In germline, CDR1 is SEHNR, CDR2 FQNEAQ (reference sequence). Trimming took 8 bases from V and 6 from J; bases not matched to a gene: 7. The CDR3 sequence is 13 residues long.

The chain recombines TRBV12-3 or TRBV12-4 with TRBJ1-1; tentative D call: TRBD1 (6 bases). V shed 4 bases and J shed 3 bases, with 12 bases lying between them. There are 14 residues in the CDR3. The CDR3 sequence is CASSSNGGHTEAFF. The CDR3 DNA sequence: TGTGCCAGCAGTTCCAACGGGGGGCACACTGAAGCTTTCTTT.

This clonotype was seen only a few times. This chain joins TRBV12-3 or TRBV12-4 and TRBJ2-3; 11 bases are shared with TRBD2. CDR3 size: 15 residues. V lost 6 bases and J lost 4; bases outside the gene matches: 6. The CDR3 DNA sequence: TGTGCCAGCAGAGTAGCGGGAGGGTCCCCAGATACGCAGTATTTT. The encoded protein is CASRVAGGSPDTQYF.

The rearrangement uses TRBV28 and TRBJ2-1, with D tentatively TRBD2 (6 bases). V was pared by 7 bases and J by 0 bases, with 10 bases between. The length of the CDR3 is 14 residues. From germline, CDR1 is MDHEN and CDR2 SYDVKM. CDR3 DNA: TGTGCCAGCACCCGCGGGAACTCCTACAATGAGCAGTTCTTC. Translating gives CASTRGNSYNEQFF.

The J gene is TRBJ1-1, the V gene TRBV20-1; 7 bases are shared with TRBD1. The V and J ends lost 5 bases and 5 bases, in that order; junction bases with no gene match: 14. The CDR3 is made up of 15 amino acids. In germline, CDR1 is DFQATT, CDR2 SNEGSKA (reference sequence). The CDR3 DNA reads TGCAGTGCTCCTTCTCTGAGCTACAGGGGTACTGAAGCTTTCTTT. Translating it yields CSAPSLSYRGTEAFF.

This clonotype appeared many times. The chain recombines TRBV7-3 with TRBJ2-1, with D perhaps matching TRBD2 (6 bases). Trimming took off 2 bases at V and 6 bases at J, with 14 bases between the two ends. CDR1 is SGHTA, CDR2 FQGTGA, per germline. The CDR3 runs 15 residues. The CDR3: CASSLGSGNGNEQFF. The CDR3 DNA sequence: TGTGCCAGCAGCTTAGGTAGCGGTAATGGCAATGAGCAGTTCTTC.

The J gene is TRBJ2-2, the V gene TRBV11-1, with D perhaps matching TRBD2 (5 bases). V lost 4 bases and J lost 6, with 24 bases in between. Germline V gene lookup returns CDR1 SGHAT and CDR2 FQDESV (reference sequence). This CDR3 is built from 18 residues. CDR3 sequence: CASSSPRGKTLRPGELFF. CDR3 nucleotides: TGTGCCAGCAGCTCCCCCCGGGGAAAAACGCTGCGTCCCGGGGAGCTGTTTTTT.

The chain uses TRBV12-3 or TRBV12-4 and TRBJ2-2; TRBD1 matches at 11 bases. This CDR3 comprises 16 residues. V shed 8 bases, J shed 5 bases, and the junction held 10 bases outside the gene matches. CDR3 sequence: CASVLTGTGGTGELFF. The CDR3 DNA sequence: TGTGCCAGCGTCCTTACGGGGACAGGGGGGACCGGGGAGCTGTTTTTT.

This chain uses TRBV3-1 with TRBJ2-1; D gene ambiguous. V lost 1 base, J lost 10 bases, and 17 bases lay in between. Germline V gene sequence: CDR1 LGHDT, CDR2 YNNKEL (reference sequence). The CDR3 is made up of 15 amino acids. The CDR3 region has the DNA TGTGCCAGCAGCCAAGGCTCGATGACAAGCTACGAGCAGTTCTTC. Translating gives CASSQGSMTSYEQFF.

This clonotype was seen a handful of times. The chain carries TRBV7-8 and TRBJ2-2; perhaps D is TRBD1 or TRBD2 (7 bases each). With 4 bases removed from V and 3 bases from J, the gap between germline ends came to 18 bases. Germline assignment: CDR1 SGHVS and CDR2 FQNEAQ. The CDR3 spans 17 residues. CDR3 bases: TGTGCCAGCAGCTCCCCCGGTCAGGGGGGGTACACCGGGGAGCTGTTTTTT. This gives the protein CASSSPGQGGYTGELFF.

The rearrangement uses TRBV29-1 and TRBJ1-5; 11 bases map to TRBD1. Trimming took 6 bases from V and 2 from J; bases not matched to a gene: 3. CDR3 length equals 14 residues. The germline gives CDR1 SQVTM, CDR2 ANQGSEA. The CDR3 bases are TGCAGCGTCTGGACAGGGGGCCGCAATCAGCCCCAGCATTTT. Translated: CSVWTGGRNQPQHF.

CDR3 amino acids: CSAGGREMFYEQYF. The DNA of the CDR3 is TGCAGTGCTGGGGGGCGGGAGATGTTCTACGAGCAGTACTTC. The V gene is TRBV20-1, the J gene TRBJ2-7, with TRBD2 as a possible D gene (7 bases). Germline assignment: CDR1 DFQATT and CDR2 SNEGSKA (reference sequence). V was pared by 5 bases and J by 3 bases, with 17 bases between. The CDR3 has 14 amino acids.